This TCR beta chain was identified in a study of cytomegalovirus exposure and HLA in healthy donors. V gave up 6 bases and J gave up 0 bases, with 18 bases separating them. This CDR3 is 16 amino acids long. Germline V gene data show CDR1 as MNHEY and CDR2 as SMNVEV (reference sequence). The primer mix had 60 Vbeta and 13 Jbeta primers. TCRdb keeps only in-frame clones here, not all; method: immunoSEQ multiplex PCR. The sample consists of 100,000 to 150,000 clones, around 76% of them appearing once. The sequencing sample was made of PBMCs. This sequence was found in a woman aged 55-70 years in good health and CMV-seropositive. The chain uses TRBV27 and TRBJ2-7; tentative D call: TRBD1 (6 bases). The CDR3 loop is CASSPGSQGSSYEQYF. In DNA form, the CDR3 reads TGTGCCAGCAGCCCAGGGTCACAGGGATCCTCCTACGAGCAGTACTTC.